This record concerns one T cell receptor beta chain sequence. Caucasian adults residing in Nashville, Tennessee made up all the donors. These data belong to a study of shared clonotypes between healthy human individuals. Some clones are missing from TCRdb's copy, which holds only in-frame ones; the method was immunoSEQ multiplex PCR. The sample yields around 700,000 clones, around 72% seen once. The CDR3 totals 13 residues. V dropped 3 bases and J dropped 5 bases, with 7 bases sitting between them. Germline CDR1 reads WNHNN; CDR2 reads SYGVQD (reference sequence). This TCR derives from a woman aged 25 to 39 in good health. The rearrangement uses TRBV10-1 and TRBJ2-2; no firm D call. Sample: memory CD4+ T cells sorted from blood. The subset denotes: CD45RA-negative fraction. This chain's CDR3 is CASSESRTGELFF. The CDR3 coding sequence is TGCGCCAGCAGTGAATCGCGTACCGGGGAGCTGTTTTTT.